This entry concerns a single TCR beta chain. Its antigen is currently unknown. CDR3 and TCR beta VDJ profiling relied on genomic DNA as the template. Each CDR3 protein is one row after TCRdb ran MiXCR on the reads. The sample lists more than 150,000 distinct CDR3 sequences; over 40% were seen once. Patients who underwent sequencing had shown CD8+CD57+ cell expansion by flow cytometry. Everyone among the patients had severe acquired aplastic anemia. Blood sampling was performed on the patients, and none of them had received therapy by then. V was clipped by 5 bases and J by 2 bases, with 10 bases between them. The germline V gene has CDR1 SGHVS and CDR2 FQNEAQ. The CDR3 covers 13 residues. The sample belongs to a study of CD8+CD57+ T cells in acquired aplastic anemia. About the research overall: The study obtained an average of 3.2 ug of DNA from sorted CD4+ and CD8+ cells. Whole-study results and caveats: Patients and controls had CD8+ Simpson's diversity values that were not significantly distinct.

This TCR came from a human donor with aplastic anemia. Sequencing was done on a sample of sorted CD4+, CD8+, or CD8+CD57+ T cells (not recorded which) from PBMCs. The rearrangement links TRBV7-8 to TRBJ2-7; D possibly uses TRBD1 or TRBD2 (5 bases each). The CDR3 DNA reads TGTGCCAGCAGCCGGGACCTAACCTACGAGCAGTACTTC. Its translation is CASSRDLTYEQYF.